The entry below gives a single TCR beta chain sequence along with its context. Its antigen is unknown. For each CD8+ T cell subset, flow sorting was done in triplicate, and roughly 330,000 cells per subset went directly into RLT lysis buffer. To exclude memory contaminants, naive CD8+ T cells were stringently defined as CD45RO-CCR7+CD27+CD95-. Standard density gradient centrifugation was used to isolate peripheral blood mononuclear cells from buffy coats. Naive CXCR3-negative and CXCR3-positive CD8+ T cells were flow-sorted using a FACSAria III. An RNeasy Mini Kit was used to extract total RNA from the sorted cells. This record belongs to a study of CXCR3-negative and CXCR3-positive naive CD8 T cells (dated by TCRdb to between 2019 and 2020). Turning to the overall study: In total, roughly 150 million TRB reads were obtained, or roughly 1.5 +/- 0.3 million reads per library. Data from some twelve donors, pooled across two independent experiments, went into the diversity and physicochemical repertoire analyses. For the TRBV-TRBJ cluster analysis, the naive subsets came from 5 donors, while the memory cells came from 3 donors. Findings and caveats that apply to the study as a whole: TRB CDR3s from CXCR3-positive naive cells showed higher hydrophobicity (lower Kidera factor 4), lower energy, and higher strength and volume indices than CXCR3-negative naive cells. Freshly isolated PBMCs were used for most assays because CXCR3 expression partially decreased after cryopreservation. Repertoire diversity was comparably high in both naive subsets but much lower in memory CD8+ T cells. Similar TRBV-TRBJ usage was shown by naive CXCR3-negative and CXCR3-positive cells from the same donor, whereas distinct patterns were shown by memory cells. Because surface CD5, which has been linked to self-reactivity in mice, was comparable between naive subsets, TCR interaction strength was also inferred from TRB CDR3 physicochemical properties.

These reads were obtained on a NextSeq 550. The Human TCR Profiling Kit (MiLaboratory) was used to make UMI-labeled 5' RACE TRB cDNA libraries. The full amount of extracted RNA was used for cDNA synthesis, and the full amount of resulting cDNA was used for PCR amplification. Libraries were prepared in parallel with an identical number of PCR cycles. The source study handled its data this way. With a minimum of two reads required per UMI, MIGEC and MiXCR pulled out about 52,000 +/- 9,100 unique UMI-labeled TRB cDNA molecules from each library. On average, about 40,000 +/- 10,000 functional in-frame TRB CDR3 nucleotide clonotypes lacking stop codons were found per library. Diversity metrics, including normalized Shannon-Wiener and Chao1, were computed in VDJtools after downsampling to 5000 UMI-labeled TRB molecules per sample. VDJtools was used to calculate clonotype-size-weighted physicochemical properties of the central five CDR3 residues, namely interaction energy, strength, volume and Kidera factor 4. TCRdb reprocessed the reads, and each CDR3 protein sequence is entered once, without DNA. TCRdb assigned the V and J calls; the authors' analysis was not used. Per the sample table, the count is 100,000 to 150,000 distinct CDR3 sequences. Together, the top ten hold 0.41% of the sample.

Source material: naive CXCR3+ CD8+ T cells from blood. Interpreted using the paper, the cell subset or site label stands for: CD45RO-CCR7+CD27+CD95- naive CD8+ T cells expressing CXCR3 (TNR3+). This TCR was sampled from a human donor in good health. Some clones in this sample may be carry-over from other donors' samples.

The CDR3 amino acid sequence is: CASSLGQTPYNEQFF. Recombination joined TRBV7-3 with TRBJ2-1; TCRdb lists TRBD1, though no DNA is available to test this call. The CDR3, from cysteine to phenylalanine, totals 15 residues. No DNA is recorded. CDR1 and CDR2, per the germline V gene, are SGHTA and FQGTGA. Where the CDR3 stops, the reference TRBV7-3 and TRBJ2-1 genes take over; the full variable domain is GAGVSQTPSNKVTEKGKYVELRCDPISGHTALYWYRQSLGQGPEFLIYFQGTGAADDSGLPNDRFFAVRPEGSVSTLKIQRTERGDSAVYLCASSLGQTPYNEQFFGPGTRLTVL.